These T cell receptor beta chains were read from a single sample in a study of cytomegalovirus exposure and HLA in healthy donors. The method was immunoSEQ multiplex PCR; TCRdb's version includes in-frame clones alone and lacks a portion of them. The table records more than 140,000 clones, around 82% of them present only once. The sequencing sample was made of PBMCs. The receptors were sampled from a young man in good health and CMV-seropositive. CDR3s include the opening cysteine and the closing phenylalanine or tryptophan. The order of the fields is V gene, CDR3 protein.

TRBV5-1 CASKKQTTSTDTQYF
TRBV6-5 CASSLPPNPLVF
TRBV28 CASSLWGGSGSSYEQYF
TRBV18 CASSPGSSYEQYF
TRBV6-1 CASSSPGQGVYEQYF
TRBV30 CAWSGDSNYNSPLHF
TRBV13 CASSSPEGTEAFF
TRBV28 CASSPRGGPPNTEAFF
TRBV5-8 CASSLYGLAARLPDCEQYF
TRBV6-6 CASSYLSGNTEAFF
TRBV6-1 CASGSQGFGTEAFF
TRBV19 CASTNQGGNYGYTF
TRBV15 CATSRDRRMNTEAFF
TRBV6-5 CASRASGRGEQYF
TRBV9 CASSVGPSGMDEQFF
TRBV14 CASSQEGLDTQYF
TRBV27 CASSGDRGYGYTF
TRBV7-9 CASSMGQGYEQYF
TRBV28 CASRVVAGGQETQYF
TRBV6-1 CASSFAIAGLYEQYF
TRBV4-1 CASSQDRNTEAFF
TRBV5-1 CASSLAQGTYEQYF
TRBV28 CASSFLTGELFF
TRBV11-2 CASSLDRGRGEKLFF
TRBV9 CASSRNLAGDYNEQFF
TRBV18 CASSPPEFRETQYF
TRBV6-1 CASSEGTSGSSRPQFF
TRBV4-1 CASSQAGDHGYTF
TRBV11-3 CASSWVPGTTETQYF
TRBV19 CASSIPDRGRFQPQHF
TRBV21-1 CASSNLAGGMNEKLFF
TRBV19 CASSMVDGPVGQYF
TRBV28 CASSPMTLTLQETQYF
TRBV2 CASSGLADYNEQFF
TRBV10-3 CAISVSGSSYEQYF
TRBV4-1 CASSQRLAGGGPYNEQFF
TRBV6-5 CASSSSDRIYGYTF
TRBV28 CASSLAARSYNEQFF
TRBV9 CASSSTLAAETQYF
TRBV7-9 CASAFAGVGELFF
TRBV27 CASSLEAGGLSEQYF
TRBV2 CASTSRTGSDTEAFF
TRBV5-1 CASIGTGRDEQFF
TRBV28 CASTQAGGFRNEQFF
TRBV2 CASSELLSTDTQYF
TRBV5-1 CASSLPTSGRAGELFF
TRBV21-1 CASSKAGTSIDTQYF
TRBV10-1 CASSARHTGRGQYF
TRBV6-4 CASRREGRMNTEAFF
TRBV9 CASSETGAGYGYTF
TRBV28 CASSARGRRGKETQYF
TRBV5-1 CASSVSLTSVYEQYF
TRBV6-1 CASRSSTNEKLFF
TRBV28 CASSFPSGGSTYEQYF
TRBV18 CASSPGLAGGRGSSYNEQFF
TRBV25-1 CASVGSGRAIDTQYF